The 7 T cell receptor beta chains below come from one sample, sequenced in a study of T cells in women clearing cervical HPV infection. Using immunoSEQ multiplex PCR, the repertoire was profiled, and TCRdb retains in-frame clones only, with some absent. The sample data list about 34,000 clones. The sequencing input was blood buffy coat. Receptors were obtained from a woman aged 18 to 75 with a cervical HPV16 infection that either progressed to CIN3+ or cleared (not recorded which).

Details on this clone: With the read ending 3 residues before the CDR3 end, the germline J gene is used to fill in that end. This chain links TRBV30 with TRBJ1-1, with 7 bases fitting TRBD1. The CDR3 runs 16 residues. J gave up 1 base and V 1 base, and 9 bases lay outside the gene matches. The germline gives CDR1 GTSNPN, CDR2 SVGIG (reference sequence). CDR3 DNA (partial): TGTGCCTGGAGTGGGGGACGACAGGGAAGGAACACTGAA. Its translation is CAWSGGRQGRNTE. Given in full, the CDR3 is CAWSGGRQGRNTEAFF.

CDR3 region: CASSIGDRVGEKLFF. CDR3 DNA, as far as it was read: TGTGCCAGTAGTATTGGCGACAGGGTGGGAGAAAAA. J is TRBJ1-4 and V is TRBV19, with 7 bases fitting TRBD1. The read terminates 3 residues before the CDR3 end, so the remaining end is supplied by the germline J gene. Germline CDR1 and CDR2: LNHDA and SQIVND (reference sequence). CDR3 length equals 15 residues. V shed 3 bases and J 8 bases; nucleotides not matched to a gene: 9.

For this clone: The read gets to within 3 residues of the CDR3 end, and the germline J gene fills in the rest. This chain joins TRBV5-1 and TRBJ2-6; 9 bases align to TRBD1. The CDR3 totals 18 residues. In germline, CDR1 is SGHRS, CDR2 YFSETQ. The J segment lost 2 bases and the V segment lost 0 bases, leaving 6 bases of the junction unmatched. The CDR3 here is CASSLGPGTGPGANVLTF. The sequenced CDR3 bases are TGCGCCAGCAGCTTGGGTCCCGGGACAGGGCCTGGGGCCAACGTC.

Notes on this clone: The read ends 3 residues before the CDR3 terminus; that terminus is restored from the germline J gene. The chain carries TRBV7-2 and TRBJ2-5, with TRBD2 matching 8 bases. The germline gives CDR1 SGHTA, CDR2 FQGNSA. Unmatched junction bases numbered 6, after V lost 5 bases and J lost 1 base. This CDR3 is 15 amino acids long. The CDR3 loop is CASSLRGGAQETQYF. CDR3 DNA, as far as it was read: TGTGCCAGCAGCCTCCGGGGGGGGGCCCAAGAGACC.

As to this clone: Read sequence stops 3 residues before the CDR3 end, and the germline J gene provides the missing end. The chain uses TRBV5-1 and TRBJ2-7; 9 bases are a match to TRBD1. Germline V gene lookup returns CDR1 SGHRS and CDR2 YFSETQ. This CDR3 is 14 amino acids long. With V trimmed by 4 bases and J by 6 bases, 8 bases remained unmatched. This chain's CDR3 is CASSLRTGESEQYF. CDR3 bases read: TGCGCCAGCAGCCTTAGGACAGGGGAAAGCGAG.

To note about this clone: The observed sequence ends 3 residues before the CDR3 terminus, with the missing tail filled in from the germline J gene. V gene TRBV18 combines with J gene TRBJ2-2; the match to TRBD2 covers 8 bases. V lost 0 bases and J lost 6; bases outside the gene matches: 3. Germline values: CDR1 KGHSH, CDR2 LQKENI. The CDR3 has 15 amino acids. The sequenced part of the CDR3 DNA is TGTGCCAGCTCACCACCAAGCGGGGGAGCCGGGGAG. Its translation is CASSPPSGGAGE. The full CDR3 protein reads CASSPPSGGAGELFF. The whole variable domain, remainder taken from reference TRBV18 and TRBJ2-2, is NAGVMQNPRHLVRRRGQEARLRCSPMKGHSHVYWYRQLPEEGLKFMVYLQKENIIDESGMPKERFSAEFPKEGPSILRIQQVVRGDSAAYFCASSPPSGGAGELFFGEGSRLTVL.

About this clone: From the germline J gene comes the end of the CDR3, since the read stops 3 residues before it. The chain joins TRBV29-1 to TRBJ2-2; D unclear. From germline, CDR1 is SQVTM and CDR2 ANQGSEA. The ends were cut back, 5 bases at V and 1 base at J, with 8 bases in the middle. The CDR3 length is 13 residues. CDR3 region: CSVCYRNTGELFF. The CDR3 DNA, read in part, is TGCAGCGTTTGCTACAGGAACACCGGGGAG.